This TCR beta chain came from a study of shared clonotypes between healthy human individuals. Points on this clone: The antigen is not known.

Terminally differentiated effector memory CD45RA+ cells were left out of the naive CD8 fraction, which was CD45RO-negative and positively selected for CCR7. With 5 bases clipped from V and 0 bases from J, the junction kept 17 bases outside the gene matches. Germline V gene lookup returns CDR1 SGHRS and CDR2 YFSETQ. The CDR3 contains 19 residues. Study-level results: There were few donors, and this limited the genetic and exposure-history diversity represented.

This table comes from immunoSEQ multiplex PCR, and its TCRdb copy is limited to in-frame clones, with some not included. This repertoire shows roughly 2.1 million clones, about 92% found once; its top ten account for over 1.5%. This receptor was taken from a man in his late teens or twenties in good health. Some clones in this sample may be carry-over from other donors' samples. The material sequenced was naive CD8+ T cells from PBMCs. The rearrangement links TRBV5-1 to TRBJ2-1; 7 nucleotides align to TRBD2. The CDR3 nucleotides are TGCGCCAGCAGTTTGCAAGCGCCCCAGCGGGGTAGCTCCTACAATGAGCAGTTCTTC. It is translated as CASSLQAPQRGSSYNEQFF.